These 8 T cell receptor beta chains originate from one sample sequenced in a study of response to subunit inactivated influenza vaccine. TCRdb re-called the RT-PCR reads through MiXCR, storing one row per CDR3 protein. The sample includes about 170,000 distinct CDR3 sequences, about 10% of them seen just once. Source: CD8+ T cells sorted from PBMCs, taken less than 30 months after vaccination. The receptors here all came from a man between 50 and 70 years old who received an inactivated influenza vaccine.

This clonotype was detected only a few times. The chain employs TRBV4-3 and TRBJ1-6; no clear D gene. Germline V CDR1 and CDR2: LGHNA, YSLEER. The CDR3 runs 15 residues. The germline V and J ends were trimmed by 4 bases and 13 bases, with 20 bases remaining between them. The CDR3 region has the DNA TGCGCCAGCAGCCCTTCCCAGAGCCCTAGGGCTCCCCTCCACTTT. Its translation: CASSPSQSPRAPLHF.

The chain uses TRBV23-1 and TRBJ2-7; 14 nucleotides match TRBD2. TRBV23-1 is marked as an open reading frame, function uncertain. The CDR3 is 19 amino acids. J gave up 5 bases and V 1 base, and 13 bases lay outside the gene matches. The CDR3 DNA is TGCGCCAGCAGTCAATGTGGGGGGGGGACTAGCGGGAGTCTTAACGAGCAGTACTTC. This gives the protein CASSQCGGGTSGSLNEQYF.

This clonotype was observed a few times. This chain links TRBV6-1 with TRBJ2-3, with a tentative D call TRBD2 (6 bases). The CDR3 loop spans 11 amino acids. V lost 4 bases, J lost 11 bases, and 10 bases lay in between. Looked up from germline, CDR1 is MNHNS and CDR2 is SASEGT. In nucleotides, the CDR3 is TGTGCCAGCAGTGCCCGGAGGGTGCAGTATTTT. Translated: CASSARRVQYF.

This clonotype was seen a handful of times. The rearrangement links TRBV29-1 to TRBJ2-7, with 7 bases fitting TRBD1. This CDR3 is 13 amino acids long. V was clipped by 7 bases and J by 2 bases; unmatched bases: 8. Germline V gene data show CDR1 as SQVTM and CDR2 as ANQGSEA. DNA for the CDR3: TGCAGCGCCCTAGACAGGGAGACCTACGAGCAGTACTTC. This translates into CSALDRETYEQYF.

In its sample, this clonotype was seen a few times. The chain joins TRBV20-1 to TRBJ2-7; D possibly matches TRBD1 or TRBD2 (6 bases each). Trimming cost V 6 bases and J 2 bases, with 20 bases left between them. CDR3 length: 15 amino acids. Per the germline V gene, CDR1 is DFQATT and CDR2 is SNEGSKA (reference sequence). CDR3 protein: CSAIGELGGTYEQYF. The CDR3 DNA sequence: TGCAGTGCCATTGGGGAGTTGGGGGGCACCTACGAGCAGTACTTC.

This clonotype has a count of ten or more. The chain employs TRBV6-2 or TRBV6-3 and TRBJ2-5; no clear D gene. The CDR3 consists of 13 residues. The germline gives CDR1 MNHEY, CDR2 SVGEGT. V was cut by 4 bases and J by 0 bases, with 6 bases left in between. Here the CDR3 DNA reads TGTGCCAGCAGTTTTGAGTACCAAGAGACCCAGTACTTC. Amino acid sequence: CASSFEYQETQYF.

This clonotype has only a few counts. The chain links TRBV7-2 to TRBJ1-4; no definite D call. Looked up from germline, CDR1 is SGHTA and CDR2 is FQGNSA. Trimming took off 3 bases at V and 7 bases at J, with 12 bases between the two ends. The CDR3 length is 14 residues. CDR3 sequence: CASSFLANVEKLFF. Here the CDR3 DNA reads TGTGCCAGCAGCTTCCTCGCAAATGTTGAAAAACTGTTTTTT.

This clonotype was recorded a few times. The chain is built from TRBV11-2 and TRBJ2-1; no firm D call. V shed 3 bases and J shed 8 bases, with 20 bases lying between them. The CDR3 consists of 16 residues. The germline V gene encodes CDR1 SGHAT and CDR2 FQNNGV. CDR3 amino acids: CASSLGGDFFFDEQFF. CDR3 nucleotides: TGTGCCAGCAGCTTGGGTGGGGATTTCTTCTTCGATGAGCAGTTCTTC.